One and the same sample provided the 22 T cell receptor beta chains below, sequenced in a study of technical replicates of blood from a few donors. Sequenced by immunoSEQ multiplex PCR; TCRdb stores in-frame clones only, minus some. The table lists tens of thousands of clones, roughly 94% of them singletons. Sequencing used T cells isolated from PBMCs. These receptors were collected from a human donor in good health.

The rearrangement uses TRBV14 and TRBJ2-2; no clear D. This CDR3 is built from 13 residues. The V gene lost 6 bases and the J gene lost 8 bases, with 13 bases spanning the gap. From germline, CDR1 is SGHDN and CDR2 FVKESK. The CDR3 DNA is TGTGCCAGCAGGTCATACGAGTTGGGGGAGCTGTTTTTT. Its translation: CASRSYELGELFF. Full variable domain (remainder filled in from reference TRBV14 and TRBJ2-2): EAGVTQFPSHSVIEKGQTVTLRCDPISGHDNLYWYRRVMGKEIKFLLHFVKESKQDESGMPNNRFLAERTGGTYSTLKVQPAELEDSGVYFCASRSYELGELFFGEGSRLTVL.

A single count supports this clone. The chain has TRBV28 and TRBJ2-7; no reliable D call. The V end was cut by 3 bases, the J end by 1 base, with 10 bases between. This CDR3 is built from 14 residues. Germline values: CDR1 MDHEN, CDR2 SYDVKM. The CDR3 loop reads CASSFQGRSYEQYF. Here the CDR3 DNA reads TGTGCCAGCAGTTTCCAAGGCAGGTCCTACGAGCAGTACTTC.

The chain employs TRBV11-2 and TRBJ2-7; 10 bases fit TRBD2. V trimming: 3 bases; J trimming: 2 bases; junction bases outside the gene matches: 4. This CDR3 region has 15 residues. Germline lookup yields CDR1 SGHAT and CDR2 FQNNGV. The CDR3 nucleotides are TGTGCCAGCAGCTTCTCTAGCGGGAGTACCTACGAGCAGTACTTC. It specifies CASSFSSGSTYEQYF.

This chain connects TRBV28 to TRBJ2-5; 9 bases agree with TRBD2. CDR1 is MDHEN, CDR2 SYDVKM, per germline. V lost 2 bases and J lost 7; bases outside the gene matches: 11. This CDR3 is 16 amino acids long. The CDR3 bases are TGTGCCAGCAGTTTAGTTGCGGGGGGGAGTGAAGGGACCCAGTACTTC. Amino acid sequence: CASSLVAGGSEGTQYF. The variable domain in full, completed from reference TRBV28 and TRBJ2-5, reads DVKVTQSSRYLVKRTGEKVFLECVQDMDHENMFWYRQDPGLGLRLIYFSYDVKMKEKGDIPEGYSVSREKKERFSLILESASTNQTSMYLCASSLVAGGSEGTQYFGPGTRLLVL.

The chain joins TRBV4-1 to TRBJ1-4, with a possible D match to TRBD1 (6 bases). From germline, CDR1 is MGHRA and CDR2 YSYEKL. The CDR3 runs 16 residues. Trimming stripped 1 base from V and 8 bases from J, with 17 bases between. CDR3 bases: TGCGCCAGCAGCCAAGGTGTCTGGGAAAGGGGGGAAAAACTGTTTTTT. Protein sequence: CASSQGVWERGEKLFF.

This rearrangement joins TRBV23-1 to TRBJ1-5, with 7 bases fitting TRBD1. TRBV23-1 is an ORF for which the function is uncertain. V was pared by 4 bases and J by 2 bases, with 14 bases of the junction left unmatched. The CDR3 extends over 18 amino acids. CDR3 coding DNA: TGCGCCAGCAGTCTCCCGGGACAGTGGACTACAGGCAATCAGCCCCAGCATTTT. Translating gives CASSLPGQWTTGNQPQHF.

CDR3 nucleotides: TGTGCCAGCAGCGCCGGCGGGGGGGCTGGAGAGACCCAGTACTTC. Encoded protein: CASSAGGGAGETQYF. The chain uses TRBV11-2 and TRBJ2-5; TRBD2 matches 9 bases. Germline V gene data show CDR1 as SGHAT and CDR2 as FQNNGV. Trimming at V came to 5 bases and at J to 4 bases, leaving 8 bases not matched to a gene. The CDR3 length is 15 residues.

CDR3 bases: TGTGCCAGCAGCTTAAACCGGCCCGGGGACACCATATATTTT. The encoded protein is CASSLNRPGDTIYF. This chain connects TRBV7-2 to TRBJ1-3; no firm D call. This CDR3 spans 14 amino acids. With 2 bases removed from V and 8 bases from J, the gap between germline ends came to 13 bases. In germline, CDR1 is SGHTA, CDR2 FQGNSA.

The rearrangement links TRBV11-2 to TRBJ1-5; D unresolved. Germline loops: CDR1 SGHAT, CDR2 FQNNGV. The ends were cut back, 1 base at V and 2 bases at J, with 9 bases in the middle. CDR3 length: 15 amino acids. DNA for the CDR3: TGTGCCAGCAGCTTAGGGGCGCGAGGCAATCAGCCCCAGCATTTT. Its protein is CASSLGARGNQPQHF.

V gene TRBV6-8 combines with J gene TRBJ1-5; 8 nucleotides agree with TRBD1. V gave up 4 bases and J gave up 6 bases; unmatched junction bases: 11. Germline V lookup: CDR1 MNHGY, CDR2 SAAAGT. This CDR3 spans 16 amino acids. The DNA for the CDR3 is TGTGCCAGCAGTTCACCGGGGGACAGGAGGACTCAGCCCCAGCATTTT. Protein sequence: CASSSPGDRRTQPQHF.

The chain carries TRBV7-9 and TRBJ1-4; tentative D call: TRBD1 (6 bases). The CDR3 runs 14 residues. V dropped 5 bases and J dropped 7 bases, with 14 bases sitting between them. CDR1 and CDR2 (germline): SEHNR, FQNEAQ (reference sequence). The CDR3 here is CASSPPGQFEKLFF. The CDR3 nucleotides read TGTGCCAGCAGCCCCCCCGGACAGTTTGAAAAACTGTTTTTT.

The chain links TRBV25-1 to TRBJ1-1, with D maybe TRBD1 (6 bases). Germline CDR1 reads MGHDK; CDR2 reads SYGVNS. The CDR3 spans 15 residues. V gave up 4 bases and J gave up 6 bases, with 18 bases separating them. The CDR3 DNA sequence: TGTGCCAGCAGTGGAAACCGGGACACCCTCCCTGAAGCTTTCTTT. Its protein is CASSGNRDTLPEAFF. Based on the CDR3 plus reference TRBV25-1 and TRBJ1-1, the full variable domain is EADIYQTPRYLVIGTGKKITLECSQTMGHDKMYWYQQDPGMELHLIHYSYGVNSTEKGDLSSESTVSRIRTEHFPLTLESARPSHTSQYLCASSGNRDTLPEAFFGQGTRLTVV.

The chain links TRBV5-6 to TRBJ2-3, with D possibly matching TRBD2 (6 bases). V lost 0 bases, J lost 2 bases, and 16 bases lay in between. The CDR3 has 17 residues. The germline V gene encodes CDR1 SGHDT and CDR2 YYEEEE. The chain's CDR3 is CASSLVWGDGSTDTQYF. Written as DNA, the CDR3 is TGTGCCAGCAGCTTGGTATGGGGGGATGGTTCCACAGATACGCAGTATTTT.

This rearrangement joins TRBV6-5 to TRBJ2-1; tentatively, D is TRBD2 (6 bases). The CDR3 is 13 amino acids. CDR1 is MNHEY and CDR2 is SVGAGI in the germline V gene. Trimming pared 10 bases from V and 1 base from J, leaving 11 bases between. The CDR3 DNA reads TGTGCCATTGGCCGGGGGTCCTACAATGAGCAGTTCTTC. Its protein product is CAIGRGSYNEQFF.

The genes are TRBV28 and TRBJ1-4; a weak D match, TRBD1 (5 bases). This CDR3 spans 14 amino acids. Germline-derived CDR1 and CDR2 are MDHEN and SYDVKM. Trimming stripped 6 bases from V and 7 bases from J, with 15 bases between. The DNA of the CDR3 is TGTGCCAGCAGACCAGGGTTGATCGGTGAAAAACTGTTTTTT. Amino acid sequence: CASRPGLIGEKLFF.

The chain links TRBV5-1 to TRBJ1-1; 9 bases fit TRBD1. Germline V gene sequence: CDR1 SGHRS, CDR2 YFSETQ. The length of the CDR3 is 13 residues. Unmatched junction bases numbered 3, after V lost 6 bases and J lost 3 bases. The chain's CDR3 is CASMRQGDTEAFF. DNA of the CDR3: TGCGCCAGCATGAGACAGGGGGACACTGAAGCTTTCTTT. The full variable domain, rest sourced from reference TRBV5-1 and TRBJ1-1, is KAGVTQTPRYLIKTRGQQVTLSCSPISGHRSVSWYQQTPGQGLQFLFEYFSETQRNKGNFPGRFSGRQFSNSRSEMNVSTLELGDSALYLCASMRQGDTEAFFGQGTRLTVV.

CDR3 in amino acids: CASSVVAGEVEQFF. CDR3 sequence (DNA): TGTGCCAGCAGCGTAGTAGCGGGAGAAGTTGAGCAGTTCTTC. The V gene is TRBV9, the J gene TRBJ2-1; 9 bases match TRBD2. Germline V gene data show CDR1 as SGDLS and CDR2 as YYNGEE. CDR3 length equals 14 residues. Trimming cost V 0 bases and J 9 bases; bases outside gene matches: 4. The whole variable domain, filled in from reference TRBV9 and TRBJ2-1, reads DSGVTQTPKHLITATGQRVTLRCSPRSGDLSVYWYQQSLDQGLQFLIQYYNGEERAKGNILERFSAQQFPDLHSELNLSSLELGDSALYFCASSVVAGEVEQFFGPGTRLTVL.

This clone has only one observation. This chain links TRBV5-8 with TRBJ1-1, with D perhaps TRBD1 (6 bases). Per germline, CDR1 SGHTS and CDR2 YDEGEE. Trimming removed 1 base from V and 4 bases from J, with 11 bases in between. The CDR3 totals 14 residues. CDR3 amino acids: CASSLIGGPTEAFF. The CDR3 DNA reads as TGTGCCAGCAGCTTGATAGGGGGTCCCACTGAAGCTTTCTTT. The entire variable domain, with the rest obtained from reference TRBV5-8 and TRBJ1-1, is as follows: EAGVTQSPTHLIKTRGQQATLRCSPISGHTSVYWYQQALGLGLQFLLWYDEGEERNRGNFPPRFSGRQFPNYSSELNVNALELEDSALYLCASSLIGGPTEAFFGQGTRLTVV.

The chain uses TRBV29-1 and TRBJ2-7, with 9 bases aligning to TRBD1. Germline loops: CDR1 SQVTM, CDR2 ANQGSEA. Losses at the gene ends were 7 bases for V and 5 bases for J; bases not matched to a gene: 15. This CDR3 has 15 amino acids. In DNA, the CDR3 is TGCAGCGCTCATCTTCCCGGGACAGGGTTTAACGAGCAGTACTTC. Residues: CSAHLPGTGFNEQYF.

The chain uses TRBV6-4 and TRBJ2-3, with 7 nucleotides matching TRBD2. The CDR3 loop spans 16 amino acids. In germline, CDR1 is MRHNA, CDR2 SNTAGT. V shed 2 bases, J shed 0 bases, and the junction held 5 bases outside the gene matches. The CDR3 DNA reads TGTGCCAGCAGTGACGGCGGGAGTGTCAGCACAGATACGCAGTATTTT. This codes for CASSDGGSVSTDTQYF.

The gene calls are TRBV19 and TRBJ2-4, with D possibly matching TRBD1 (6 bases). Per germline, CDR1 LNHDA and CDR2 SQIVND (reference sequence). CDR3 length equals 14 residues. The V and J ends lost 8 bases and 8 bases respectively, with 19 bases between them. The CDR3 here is CASSLAAGVDIQYF. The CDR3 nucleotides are TGTGCCAGTTCCCTTGCGGCAGGGGTGGACATTCAGTACTTC.

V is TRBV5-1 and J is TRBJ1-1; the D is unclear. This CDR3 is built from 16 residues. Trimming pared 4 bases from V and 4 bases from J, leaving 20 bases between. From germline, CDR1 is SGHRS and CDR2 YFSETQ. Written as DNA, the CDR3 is TGCGCCAGCAGCCCTGGAGGCCGTCCCCTAAGCACTGAAGCTTTCTTT. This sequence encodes CASSPGGRPLSTEAFF.